This T cell receptor beta chain was captured by sequencing in a study of OX40 agonist ivuxolimab in advanced cancers. The CDR3 length is 15 residues. V was trimmed by 4 bases and J by 0 bases, leaving 13 bases between them. From germline, CDR1 is SGHRS and CDR2 YFSETQ. The assay was immunoSEQ multiplex PCR, and TCRdb's table has in-frame clones only and misses some. This table holds around 79,000 clones, 88% found once. The material was CD4+ or CD8+ T cells sorted from blood, obtained in a trial of the OX40 agonist ivuxolimab. The chain recombines TRBV5-1 with TRBJ1-1; D gene unclear. This sequence was found in an adult with an advanced solid tumor such as melanoma, head and neck, liver or kidney cancer. The CDR3 DNA sequence: TGCGCCAGCAGCGGGCCAGGAAATTTGAACACTGAAGCTTTCTTT. It codes for CASSGPGNLNTEAFF.